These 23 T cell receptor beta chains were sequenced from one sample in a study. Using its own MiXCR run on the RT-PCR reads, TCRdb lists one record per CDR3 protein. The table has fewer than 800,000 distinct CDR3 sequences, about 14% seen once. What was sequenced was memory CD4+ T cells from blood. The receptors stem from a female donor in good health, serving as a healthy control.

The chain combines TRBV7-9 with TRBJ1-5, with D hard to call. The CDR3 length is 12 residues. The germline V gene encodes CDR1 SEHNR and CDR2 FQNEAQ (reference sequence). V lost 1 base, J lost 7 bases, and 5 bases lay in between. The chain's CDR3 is CASSLGWQPQHF. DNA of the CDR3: TGTGCCAGCAGCTTAGGTTGGCAGCCCCAGCATTTT.

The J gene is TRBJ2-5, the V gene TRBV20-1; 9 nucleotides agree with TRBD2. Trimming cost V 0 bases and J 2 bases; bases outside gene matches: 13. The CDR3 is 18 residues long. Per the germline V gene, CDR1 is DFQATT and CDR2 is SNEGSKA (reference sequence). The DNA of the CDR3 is TGCAGTGCTAGAGATTTGCGCGCGGGAGGGCCTGTACAAGAGACCCAGTACTTC. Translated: CSARDLRAGGPVQETQYF.

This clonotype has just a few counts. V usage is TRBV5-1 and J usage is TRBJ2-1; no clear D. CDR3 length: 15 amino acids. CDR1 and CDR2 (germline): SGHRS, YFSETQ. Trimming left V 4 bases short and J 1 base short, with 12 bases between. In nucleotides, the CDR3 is TGCGCCAGCAGCGATGGTGGGCAGTCCTACAATGAGCAGTTCTTC. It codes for CASSDGGQSYNEQFF.

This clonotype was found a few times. The CDR3 region is CSARPTGANYGYTF. The CDR3 bases are TGCAGTGCTAGGCCCACAGGGGCTAACTATGGCTACACCTTC. The rearrangement uses TRBV20-1 and TRBJ1-2; 7 bases are shared with TRBD1. Per the germline V gene, CDR1 is DFQATT and CDR2 is SNEGSKA (reference sequence). The CDR3 covers 14 residues. J gave up 0 bases and V 3 bases, and 4 bases lay outside the gene matches.

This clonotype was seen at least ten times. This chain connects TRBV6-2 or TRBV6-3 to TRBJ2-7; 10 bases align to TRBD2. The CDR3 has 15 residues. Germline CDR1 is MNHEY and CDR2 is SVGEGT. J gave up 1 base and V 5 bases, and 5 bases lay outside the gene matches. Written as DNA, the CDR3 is TGTGCCAGCAGTGACCTAGCGGGAGCTTCCTACGAGCAGTACTTC. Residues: CASSDLAGASYEQYF.

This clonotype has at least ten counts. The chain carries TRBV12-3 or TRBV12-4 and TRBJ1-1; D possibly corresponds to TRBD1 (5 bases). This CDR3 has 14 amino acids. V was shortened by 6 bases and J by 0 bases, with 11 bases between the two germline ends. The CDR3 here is CASSFTGMNTEAFF. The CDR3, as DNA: TGTGCCAGCAGCTTCACAGGAATGAACACTGAAGCTTTCTTT.

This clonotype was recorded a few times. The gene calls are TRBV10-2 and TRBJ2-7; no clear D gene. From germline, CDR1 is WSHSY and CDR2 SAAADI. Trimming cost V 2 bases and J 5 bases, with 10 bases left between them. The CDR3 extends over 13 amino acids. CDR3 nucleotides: TGCGCCAGCAGTGAGGGAAACAGCCACGAGCAGTACTTC. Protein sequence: CASSEGNSHEQYF.

The CDR3 nucleotides are TGCGCCAGCAGCCCGGGGACAGGGTCGGCTTTCTTT. This gives the protein CASSPGTGSAFF. This chain joins TRBV5-1 and TRBJ1-1; 9 bases match TRBD1. V was clipped by 4 bases and J by 11 bases; unmatched bases: 6. Germline V CDR1 and CDR2: SGHRS, YFSETQ. The length of the CDR3 is 12 residues.

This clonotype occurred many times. As DNA, the CDR3 is TGCGCCTCCCTCGGTGGGCTCACTAACTATGGCTACACCTTC. This sequence encodes CASLGGLTNYGYTF. The chain combines TRBV10-1 with TRBJ1-2; D is undetermined. The germline V gene has CDR1 WNHNN and CDR2 SYGVQD (reference sequence). Trimming took off 11 bases at V and 0 bases at J, with 16 bases between the two ends. The length of the CDR3 is 14 residues.

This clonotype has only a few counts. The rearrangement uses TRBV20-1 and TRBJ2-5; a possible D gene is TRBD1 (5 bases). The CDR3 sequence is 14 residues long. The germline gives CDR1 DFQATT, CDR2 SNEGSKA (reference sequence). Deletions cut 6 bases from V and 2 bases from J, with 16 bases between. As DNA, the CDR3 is TGCAGTGCAAATGGAAGGGGTTGGCAAGAGACCCAGTACTTC. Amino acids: CSANGRGWQETQYF.

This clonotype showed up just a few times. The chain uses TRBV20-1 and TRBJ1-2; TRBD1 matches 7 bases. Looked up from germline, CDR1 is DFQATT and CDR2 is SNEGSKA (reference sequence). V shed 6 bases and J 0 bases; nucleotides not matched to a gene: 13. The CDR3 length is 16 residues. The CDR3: CSATRQGQPSNYGYTF. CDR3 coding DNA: TGCAGTGCCACCCGCCAGGGACAGCCTTCTAACTATGGCTACACCTTC.

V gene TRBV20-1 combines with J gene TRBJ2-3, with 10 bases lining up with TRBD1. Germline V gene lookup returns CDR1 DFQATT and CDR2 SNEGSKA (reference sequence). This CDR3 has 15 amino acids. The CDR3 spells CRGRSGTGGTDTQYF. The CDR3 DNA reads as TGCAGGGGAAGGTCCGGGACAGGGGGCACAGATACGCAGTATTTT.

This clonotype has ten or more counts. CDR3 amino acids: CASTLTSGRGDTQYF. Written as DNA, the CDR3 is TGTGCCAGCACCTTGACTAGCGGGAGAGGGGATACGCAGTATTTT. This rearrangement joins TRBV6-5 to TRBJ2-3, with 12 bases matching TRBD2. Losses at the gene ends were 7 bases for V and 6 bases for J; bases not matched to a gene: 8. This CDR3 contains 15 residues. Germline V CDR1 and CDR2: MNHEY, SVGAGI.

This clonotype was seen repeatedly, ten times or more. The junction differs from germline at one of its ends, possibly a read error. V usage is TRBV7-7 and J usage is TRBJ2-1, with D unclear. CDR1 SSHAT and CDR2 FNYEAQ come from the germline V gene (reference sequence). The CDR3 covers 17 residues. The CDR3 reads CASSPSEARPGPCEQFF. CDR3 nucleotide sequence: TGTGCTAGCAGCCCAAGTGAGGCCCGACCGGGCCCGTGCGAGCAGTTCTTC.

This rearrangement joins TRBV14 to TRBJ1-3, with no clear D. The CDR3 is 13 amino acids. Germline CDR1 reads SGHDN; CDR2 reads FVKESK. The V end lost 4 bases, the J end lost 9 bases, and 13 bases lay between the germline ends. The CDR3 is CASSLLTVPTIYF. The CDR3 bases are TGTGCCAGCAGCCTCCTGACCGTTCCCACCATATATTTT. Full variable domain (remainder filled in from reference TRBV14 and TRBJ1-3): EAGVTQFPSHSVIEKGQTVTLRCDPISGHDNLYWYRRVMGKEIKFLLHFVKESKQDESGMPNNRFLAERTGGTYSTLKVQPAELEDSGVYFCASSLLTVPTIYFGEGSWLTVV.

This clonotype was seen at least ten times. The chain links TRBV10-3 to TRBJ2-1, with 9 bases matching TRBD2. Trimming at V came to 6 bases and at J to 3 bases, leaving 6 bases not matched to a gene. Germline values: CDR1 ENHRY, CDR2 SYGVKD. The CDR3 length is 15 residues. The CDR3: CAIRGIAGDYNEQFF. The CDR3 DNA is TGTGCCATCAGGGGCATAGCGGGGGACTACAATGAGCAGTTCTTC.

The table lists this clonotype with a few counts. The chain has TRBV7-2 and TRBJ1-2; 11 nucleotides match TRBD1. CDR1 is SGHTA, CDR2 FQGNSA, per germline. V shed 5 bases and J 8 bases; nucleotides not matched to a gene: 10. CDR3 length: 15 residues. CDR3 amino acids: CASSPVGQGVWGYTF. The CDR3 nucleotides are TGTGCCAGCAGCCCCGTGGGACAGGGGGTGTGGGGCTACACCTTC.

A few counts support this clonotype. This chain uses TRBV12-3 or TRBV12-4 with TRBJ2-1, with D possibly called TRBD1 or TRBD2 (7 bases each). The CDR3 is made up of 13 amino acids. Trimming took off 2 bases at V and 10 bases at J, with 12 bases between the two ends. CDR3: CASSLSQGGEQFF. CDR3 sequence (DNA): TGTGCCAGCAGTTTAAGTCAGGGGGGGGAGCAGTTCTTC.

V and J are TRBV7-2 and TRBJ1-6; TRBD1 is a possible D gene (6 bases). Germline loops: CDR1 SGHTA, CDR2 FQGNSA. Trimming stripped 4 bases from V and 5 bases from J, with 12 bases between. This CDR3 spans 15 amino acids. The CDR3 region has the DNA TGTGCCAGCAGCTCGTCCGGGACAAATAATTCACCCCTCCACTTT. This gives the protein CASSSSGTNNSPLHF.

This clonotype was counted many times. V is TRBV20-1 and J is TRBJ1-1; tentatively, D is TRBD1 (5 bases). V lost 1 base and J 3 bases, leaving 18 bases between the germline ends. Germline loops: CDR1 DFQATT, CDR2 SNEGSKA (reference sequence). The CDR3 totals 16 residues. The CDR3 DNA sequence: TGCAGTGCTAGAGGGGACCCCCCACAGCGGGACACTGAAGCTTTCTTT. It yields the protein CSARGDPPQRDTEAFF.

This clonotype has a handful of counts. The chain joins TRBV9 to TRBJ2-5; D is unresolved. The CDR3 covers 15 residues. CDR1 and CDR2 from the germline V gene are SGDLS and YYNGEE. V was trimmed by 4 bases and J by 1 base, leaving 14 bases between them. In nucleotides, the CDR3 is TGTGCCAGCAGCCCACCGGGCGGAATCCAAGAGACCCAGTACTTC. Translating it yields CASSPPGGIQETQYF.

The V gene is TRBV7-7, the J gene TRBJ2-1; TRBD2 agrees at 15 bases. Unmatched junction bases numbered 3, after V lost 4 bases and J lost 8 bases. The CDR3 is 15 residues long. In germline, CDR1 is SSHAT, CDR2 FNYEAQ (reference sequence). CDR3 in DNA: TGTGCCAGCAGCTACGGACTAGCGGGGGGGGATGAGCAGTTCTTC. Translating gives CASSYGLAGGDEQFF.

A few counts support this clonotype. This chain's CDR3 is CASRTGEWGMNTEAFF. The CDR3 region has the DNA TGTGCCAGCAGGACAGGGGAATGGGGTATGAACACTGAAGCTTTCTTT. The genes are TRBV6-2 or TRBV6-3 and TRBJ1-1; 8 bases align to TRBD1. The CDR3 is made up of 16 amino acids. CDR1 is MNHEY and CDR2 is SVGEGT in the germline V gene. With 6 bases clipped from V and 0 bases from J, the junction kept 9 bases outside the gene matches.